This T cell receptor (beta chain) was obtained from a study of STAT5B mutations in CD4+ large granular lymphocyte leukemia. Sequencing was performed with immunoSEQ multiplex PCR; in TCRdb, only in-frame clones are kept and a portion is missing. The table lists fewer than 40,000 clones, about three quarters of them singletons. The TCR was taken from a human donor in good health. The sample comprised CD4+ T cells from blood buffy coats.

The CDR3 sequence is CAWKRDLLPTEQYF. The CDR3 bases are TGTGCCTGGAAAAGGGACTTGCTGCCCACCGAGCAGTACTTC. The rearrangement links TRBV30 to TRBJ2-7; the D gene is possibly TRBD2 (6 bases). The CDR3 length is 14 residues. Germline lookup yields CDR1 GTSNPN and CDR2 SVGIG (reference sequence). V dropped 4 bases and J dropped 6 bases, with 19 bases sitting between them.